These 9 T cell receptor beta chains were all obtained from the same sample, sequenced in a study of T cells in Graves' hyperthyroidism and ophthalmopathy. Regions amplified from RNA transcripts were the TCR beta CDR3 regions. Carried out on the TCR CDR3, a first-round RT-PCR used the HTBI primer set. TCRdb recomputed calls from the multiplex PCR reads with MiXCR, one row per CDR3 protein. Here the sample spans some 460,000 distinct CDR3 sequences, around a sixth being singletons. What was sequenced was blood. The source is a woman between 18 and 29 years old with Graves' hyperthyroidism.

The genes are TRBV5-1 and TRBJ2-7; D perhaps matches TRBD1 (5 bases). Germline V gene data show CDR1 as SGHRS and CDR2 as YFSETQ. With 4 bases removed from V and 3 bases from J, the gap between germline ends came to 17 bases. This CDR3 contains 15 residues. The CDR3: CASSTTRVGLYEQYF. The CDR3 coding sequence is TGCGCCAGCAGCACAACCAGGGTGGGCCTCTACGAGCAGTACTTC.

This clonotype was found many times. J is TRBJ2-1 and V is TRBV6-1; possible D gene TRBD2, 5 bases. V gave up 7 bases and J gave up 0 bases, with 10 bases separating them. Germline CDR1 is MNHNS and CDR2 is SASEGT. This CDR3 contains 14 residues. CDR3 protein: CASNERSSYNEQFF. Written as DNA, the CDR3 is TGTGCCAGCAACGAGCGGAGCTCCTACAATGAGCAGTTCTTC.

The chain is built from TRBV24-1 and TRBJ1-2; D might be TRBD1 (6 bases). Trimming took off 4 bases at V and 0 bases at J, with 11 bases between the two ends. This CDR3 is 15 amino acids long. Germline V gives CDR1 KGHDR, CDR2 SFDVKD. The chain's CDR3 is CATSEPQGPNYGYTF. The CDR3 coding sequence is TGTGCCACCAGTGAGCCTCAGGGGCCTAACTATGGCTACACCTTC.

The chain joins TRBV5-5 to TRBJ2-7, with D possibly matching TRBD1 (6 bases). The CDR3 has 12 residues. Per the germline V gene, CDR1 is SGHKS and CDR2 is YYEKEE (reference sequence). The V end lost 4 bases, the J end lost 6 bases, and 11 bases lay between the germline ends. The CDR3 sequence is CASSRRGAEQYF. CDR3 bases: TGTGCCAGCAGCCGCAGGGGAGCCGAGCAGTACTTC.

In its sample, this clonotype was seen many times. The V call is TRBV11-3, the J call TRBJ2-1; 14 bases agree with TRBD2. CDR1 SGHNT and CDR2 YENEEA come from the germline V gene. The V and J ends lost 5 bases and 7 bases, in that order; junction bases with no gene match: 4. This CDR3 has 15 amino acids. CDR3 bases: TGTGCCAGCAGCGGACTAGCGGGAGGTTCGAATGAGCAGTTCTTC. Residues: CASSGLAGGSNEQFF.

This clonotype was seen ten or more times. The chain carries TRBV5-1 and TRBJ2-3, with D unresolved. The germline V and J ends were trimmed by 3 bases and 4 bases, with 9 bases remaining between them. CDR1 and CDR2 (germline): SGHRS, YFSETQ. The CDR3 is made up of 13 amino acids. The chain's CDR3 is CASSSSWADTQYF. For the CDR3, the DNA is TGCGCCAGCAGCTCATCATGGGCAGATACGCAGTATTTT.

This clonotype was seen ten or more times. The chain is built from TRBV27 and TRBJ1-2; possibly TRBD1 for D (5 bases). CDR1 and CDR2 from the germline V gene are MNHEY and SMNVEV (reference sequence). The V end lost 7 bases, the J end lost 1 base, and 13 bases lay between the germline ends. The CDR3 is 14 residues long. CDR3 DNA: TGTGCCAGCAAGCCCCAGGGCTTTAACTATGGCTACACCTTC. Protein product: CASKPQGFNYGYTF.

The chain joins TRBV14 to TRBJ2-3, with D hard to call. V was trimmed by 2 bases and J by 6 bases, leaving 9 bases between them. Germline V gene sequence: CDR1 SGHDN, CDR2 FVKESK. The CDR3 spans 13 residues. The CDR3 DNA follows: TGTGCCAGCAGCCAAAATCGTGCCGATACGCAGTATTTT. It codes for CASSQNRADTQYF.

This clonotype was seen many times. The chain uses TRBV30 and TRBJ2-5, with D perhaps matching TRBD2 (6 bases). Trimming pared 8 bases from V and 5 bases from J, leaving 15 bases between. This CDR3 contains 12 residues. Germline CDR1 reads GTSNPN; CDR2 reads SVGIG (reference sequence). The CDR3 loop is CAHDGSRETQYF. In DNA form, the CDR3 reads TGTGCCCACGACGGGAGCCGGGAGACCCAGTACTTC.